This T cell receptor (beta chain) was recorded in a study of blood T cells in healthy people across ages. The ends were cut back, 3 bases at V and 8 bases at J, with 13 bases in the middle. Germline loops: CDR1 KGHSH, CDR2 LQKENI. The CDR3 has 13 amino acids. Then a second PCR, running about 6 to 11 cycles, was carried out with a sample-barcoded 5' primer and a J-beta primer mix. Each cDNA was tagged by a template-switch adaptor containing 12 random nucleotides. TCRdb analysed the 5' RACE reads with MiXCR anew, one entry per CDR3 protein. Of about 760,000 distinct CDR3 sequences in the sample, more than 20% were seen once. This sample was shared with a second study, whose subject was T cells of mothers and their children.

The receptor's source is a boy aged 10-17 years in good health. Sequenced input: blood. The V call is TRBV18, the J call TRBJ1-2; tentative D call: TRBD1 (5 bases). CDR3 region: CASSPDTAGGYTF. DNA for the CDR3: TGTGCCAGCTCACCGGACACGGCGGGCGGCTACACCTTC. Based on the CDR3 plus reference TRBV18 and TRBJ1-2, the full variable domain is NAGVMQNPRHLVRRRGQEARLRCSPMKGHSHVYWYRQLPEEGLKFMVYLQKENIIDESGMPKERFSAEFPKEGPSILRIQQVVRGDSAAYFCASSPDTAGGYTFGSGTRLTVV.